This T cell receptor beta chain appears in the sequencing data of a study of blood T cell repertoires in COVID-19. The assay was immunoSEQ multiplex PCR, and TCRdb's table has in-frame clones only and misses some. The sample yields over 300,000 clones, around 89% seen once. All recovered Cohort 3 donors got two negative PCRs, got clearance, or saw symptom resolution. Germline V gene sequence: CDR1 SEHNR, CDR2 FQNEAQ (reference sequence). V was pared by 5 bases and J by 1 base, with 5 bases of the junction left unmatched. The CDR3 totals 15 residues. The sample comprised PBMCs or T cells enriched from blood (not recorded which). This receptor was taken from a woman aged 35 to 49 who had recovered from COVID-19. This rearrangement joins TRBV7-9 to TRBJ1-1; 9 bases are shared with TRBD1. This chain's CDR3 is CASSLWGQGNTEAFF. The DNA of the CDR3 is TGTGCCAGCAGCCTATGGGGACAGGGGAACACTGAAGCTTTCTTT.